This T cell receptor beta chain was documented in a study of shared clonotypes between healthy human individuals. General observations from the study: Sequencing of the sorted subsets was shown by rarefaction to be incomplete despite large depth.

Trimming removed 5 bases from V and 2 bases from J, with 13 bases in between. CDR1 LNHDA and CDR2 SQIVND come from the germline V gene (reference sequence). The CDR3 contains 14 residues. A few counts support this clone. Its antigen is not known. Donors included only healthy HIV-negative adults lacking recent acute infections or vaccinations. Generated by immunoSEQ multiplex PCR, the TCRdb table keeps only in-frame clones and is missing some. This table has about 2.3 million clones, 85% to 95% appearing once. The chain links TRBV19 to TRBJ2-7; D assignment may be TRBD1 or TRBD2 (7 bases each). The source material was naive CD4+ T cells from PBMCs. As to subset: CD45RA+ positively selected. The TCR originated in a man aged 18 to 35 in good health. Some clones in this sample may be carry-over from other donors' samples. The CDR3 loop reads CASSRGGTAYEQYF. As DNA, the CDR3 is TGTGCCAGTAGTCGGGGAGGGACAGCCTACGAGCAGTACTTC.